The 5 T cell receptor beta chains reported below all come from one sample, sequenced in a study of blood T cell repertoires in COVID-19 (TCRdb year 2020). Library preparation employed the immunoSEQ multiplex PCR assay. TCRdb provides this immuneACCESS table in a form limited to in-frame rearrangements. Some clones are lacking; in checked studies, under half of them reflect an unresolved V gene, and why the rest are absent is not known. This sample gives approximately 120,000 clones in total; approximately 74% of them show up just once. Clones ranked in the top ten supply 6% of the sample. Sequenced input: peripheral blood. These receptors were taken from an elderly man with COVID-19, enrolled during active disease.

The chain uses TRBV29-1 and TRBJ1-1, with TRBD1 as a possible D gene (5 bases). Trimming removed 3 bases from V and 4 bases from J, with 21 bases in between. Germline lookup yields CDR1 SQVTM and CDR2 ANQGSEA. The CDR3 consists of 16 residues. The DNA for the CDR3 is TGCAGCGTTGACGGAGGGGAAGTTCCCTCGTTCACTGAAGCTTTCTTT. This sequence encodes CSVDGGEVPSFTEAFF.

The rearrangement uses TRBV11-2 and TRBJ2-7, with 10 positions matching TRBD2. In germline, CDR1 is SGHAT, CDR2 FQNNGV. This CDR3 spans 16 amino acids. After removal of 5 bases from V and 2 bases from J, the junction contained 9 bases not matched to a gene. The CDR3 loop is CASSTVYLAGAYEQYF. In DNA form, the CDR3 reads TGTGCCAGCAGCACTGTCTATCTAGCGGGAGCCTACGAGCAGTACTTC.

The chain joins TRBV5-1 to TRBJ2-1; TRBD2 matches at 8 bases. This CDR3 is built from 16 residues. The V gene's germline CDR1 is SGHRS and CDR2 YFSETQ. J gave up 0 bases and V 2 bases, and 4 bases lay outside the gene matches. The CDR3 here is CASSLLADSSYNEQFF. The DNA for the CDR3 is TGCGCCAGCAGCTTACTAGCGGACTCCTCCTACAATGAGCAGTTCTTC.

The chain recombines TRBV7-6 with TRBJ2-7; 11 bases align to TRBD2. The length of the CDR3 is 15 residues. V gave up 4 bases and J gave up 3 bases; unmatched junction bases: 5. CDR1 is SGHVS, CDR2 FNYEAQ, per germline. The CDR3 sequence: CASSSLAGARYEQYF. The CDR3 nucleotides are TGTGCCAGCAGCTCACTAGCGGGGGCCCGCTACGAGCAGTACTTC.

This clone was found once. J is TRBJ1-2 and V is TRBV28; D may be TRBD1 (6 bases). Trimming cost V 5 bases and J 6 bases, with 22 bases left between them. Germline lookup yields CDR1 MDHEN and CDR2 SYDVKM. This CDR3 is built from 16 residues. This CDR3 reads CASSPGGQYGGDGYTF. The CDR3 DNA is TGTGCCAGCAGTCCAGGCGGACAGTATGGGGGGGATGGCTACACCTTC.